This TCR beta chain was documented in a study of vaccination effects on CD4 cells after COVID-19. Remarks on this clone: What it binds is unknown.

Prior to sequencing, the ViraFEST assay stimulated PBMC with viral peptide pools, which expanded the antigen-specific CD4+ T cells. Upon completion of about ten days in culture, CD4+ T cells were isolated. Either the BNT162b2 or mRNA-1273 vaccine was given to participants in two doses. Vaccine recipients had no previous SARS-CoV-2 infection; their nucleocapsid antibodies were negative. Half the medium was swapped for IL-2 medium on days 3 and 7. General study findings and limits: Researchers report that only 1 of 255 vaccine-induced clones in healthy vaccinees cross-reacted with common cold coronaviruses.

TCRdb's copy holds only in-frame clones and misses some; the assay was immunoSEQ multiplex PCR. The data contain 24,000 or so clones, around 63% of them singletons. Material: CD4+ T cells from PBMCs cultured with SARS-CoV-2 spike peptides, obtained after COVID-19 vaccination. The receptor was derived from a human donor who received a COVID-19 vaccine.

In DNA form, the CDR3 reads TGTGCCAGCAGCTTAGATTTAGGGGAAGGCTATGGCTACACCTTC. Protein: CASSLDLGEGYGYTF. This chain connects TRBV7-9 to TRBJ1-2; possibly TRBD1 for D (5 bases). From germline, CDR1 is SEHNR and CDR2 FQNEAQ (reference sequence). This CDR3 contains 15 residues. Deletions cut 1 base from V and 4 bases from J, with 13 bases between.